The rows below give T cell receptor beta chains drawn from one sample of a study of cytomegalovirus exposure and HLA in healthy donors. This table comes from immunoSEQ multiplex PCR, and its TCRdb copy is limited to in-frame clones, with some not included. The data hold 90,000 to 110,000 clones, with about three quarters observed a single time. The sequenced sample was PBMCs. All receptors derive from a male donor in good health and CMV-seronegative. CDR3s include the opening cysteine and the closing phenylalanine or tryptophan. Each record gives: D gene, V gene, J gene, clone size, CDR3 protein, CDR3 DNA. D genes are given only for firm matches. Clone size is shown for a subset of rows, as once, few, many or a class of expanded clone.

d_call: TRBD2; v_call: TRBV5-1; j_call: TRBJ2-1; clone_size: -; cdr3_aa: CASSAGLAGVSYHNEQFF; cdr3_nt: TGCGCCAGCAGCGCCGGACTAGCGGGAGTGTCATACCACAATGAGCAGTTCTTC
d_call: TRBD1; v_call: TRBV5-1; j_call: TRBJ2-7; clone_size: -; cdr3_aa: CASSFSSGTVSDEQYF; cdr3_nt: TGCGCCAGCAGCTTCTCCTCCGGGACAGTGAGCGACGAGCAGTACTTC
d_call: TRBD2; v_call: TRBV11-2; j_call: TRBJ2-5; clone_size: -; cdr3_aa: CASRKAGTSVEETQYF; cdr3_nt: TGTGCCAGCAGGAAGGCAGGGACTAGCGTCGAGGAGACCCAGTACTTC
d_call: -; v_call: TRBV5-1; j_call: TRBJ2-5; clone_size: once; cdr3_aa: CASSLGFAAGRQETQYF; cdr3_nt: TGCGCCAGCAGCTTGGGATTTGCGGCGGGGCGGCAAGAGACCCAGTACTTC
d_call: -; v_call: TRBV29-1; j_call: TRBJ2-7; clone_size: -; cdr3_aa: CSVAKGGGLAALISEQYF; cdr3_nt: TGCAGCGTTGCGAAGGGGGGTGGCCTAGCGGCCCTCATCTCCGAGCAGTACTTC
d_call: -; v_call: TRBV9; j_call: TRBJ2-3; clone_size: -; cdr3_aa: CASSVGGRTDTQYF; cdr3_nt: TGTGCCAGCAGCGTAGGGGGCAGAACAGATACGCAGTATTTT
d_call: -; v_call: TRBV6-6; j_call: TRBJ2-7; clone_size: -; cdr3_aa: CASSSNANRDNPYF; cdr3_nt: TGTGCCAGCAGTTCAAACGCGAACAGGGATAATCCGTACTTC
d_call: -; v_call: TRBV4-1; j_call: TRBJ1-2; clone_size: -; cdr3_aa: CASSLGTGSGYTF; cdr3_nt: TGCGCCAGCAGCCTCGGAACAGGTTCTGGCTACACCTTC
d_call: TRBD1; v_call: TRBV30; j_call: TRBJ2-7; clone_size: -; cdr3_aa: CAWRNKGARAGEQYF; cdr3_nt: TGTGCCTGGAGGAATAAGGGGGCTAGGGCAGGCGAGCAGTACTTC
d_call: TRBD2; v_call: TRBV6-1; j_call: TRBJ2-7; clone_size: few; cdr3_aa: CASSLSGRRTYEQYF; cdr3_nt: TGTGCCAGCAGTCTCAGCGGGAGAAGAACCTACGAGCAGTACTTC
d_call: TRBD1; v_call: TRBV19; j_call: TRBJ1-2; clone_size: -; cdr3_aa: CASSNSQGAPGYTF; cdr3_nt: TGTGCCAGTAGTAACTCCCAGGGGGCGCCTGGCTACACCTTC
d_call: -; v_call: TRBV6-1; j_call: TRBJ1-1; clone_size: -; cdr3_aa: CASSESIQVGTEAFF; cdr3_nt: TGTGCCAGCAGTGAATCGATCCAGGTCGGCACTGAAGCTTTCTTT
d_call: TRBD1; v_call: TRBV4-1; j_call: TRBJ1-4; clone_size: -; cdr3_aa: CASSQADRGFGTNEKLFF; cdr3_nt: TGCGCCAGCAGCCAAGCGGACAGGGGATTCGGAACTAATGAAAAACTGTTTTTT
d_call: -; v_call: TRBV5-4; j_call: TRBJ2-1; clone_size: -; cdr3_aa: CASSPSRVYNEQFF; cdr3_nt: TGTGCCAGCAGCCCCTCCCGGGTCTACAATGAGCAGTTCTTC
d_call: TRBD1; v_call: TRBV7-3; j_call: TRBJ1-1; clone_size: once; cdr3_aa: CASSPGTGIGTEAFF; cdr3_nt: TGTGCCAGCAGCCCCGGGACAGGGATAGGGACTGAAGCTTTCTTT
d_call: -; v_call: TRBV5-1; j_call: TRBJ2-5; clone_size: -; cdr3_aa: CASSSRTRGQETQYF; cdr3_nt: TGCGCCAGCAGCTCCCGGACCCGGGGACAAGAGACCCAGTACTTC
d_call: -; v_call: TRBV4-2; j_call: TRBJ2-3; clone_size: once; cdr3_aa: CASSQDSVTDTQYF; cdr3_nt: TGTGCCAGCAGCCAAGACTCCGTTACAGATACGCAGTATTTT
d_call: -; v_call: TRBV6-1; j_call: TRBJ1-5; clone_size: -; cdr3_aa: CASSEPRQATGSQHF; cdr3_nt: TGTGCCAGCAGTGAACCGCGACAGGCGACGGGATCCCAGCATTTT
d_call: TRBD1; v_call: TRBV11-2; j_call: TRBJ2-5; clone_size: -; cdr3_aa: CASSSPMTGSGRETQYF; cdr3_nt: TGTGCCAGCAGCTCCCCCATGACAGGGTCGGGGCGAGAGACCCAGTACTTC
d_call: -; v_call: TRBV5-1; j_call: TRBJ2-5; clone_size: -; cdr3_aa: CASSPGTHEETQYF; cdr3_nt: TGCGCCAGCAGCCCCGGGACACATGAAGAGACCCAGTACTTC
d_call: TRBD2; v_call: TRBV5-4; j_call: TRBJ2-1; clone_size: -; cdr3_aa: CASSNYRTSGHTDNEQFF; cdr3_nt: TGTGCCAGCAGCAACTACAGGACTAGCGGGCACACTGACAATGAGCAGTTCTTC
d_call: -; v_call: TRBV5-1; j_call: TRBJ2-5; clone_size: -; cdr3_aa: CASSLEGEETQYF; cdr3_nt: TGCGCCAGCAGCTTGGAAGGGGAAGAGACCCAGTACTTC
d_call: TRBD2; v_call: TRBV7-8; j_call: TRBJ2-7; clone_size: -; cdr3_aa: CASSSGLAGGWDEQYF; cdr3_nt: TGTGCCAGCAGCTCGGGACTAGCGGGAGGATGGGACGAGCAGTACTTC
d_call: -; v_call: TRBV29-1; j_call: TRBJ1-1; clone_size: -; cdr3_aa: CSVRGSGIGGDTEAFF; cdr3_nt: TGCAGCGTTCGAGGGTCAGGCATAGGAGGTGACACTGAAGCTTTCTTT
d_call: TRBD1; v_call: TRBV11-2; j_call: TRBJ2-7; clone_size: -; cdr3_aa: CASSSPGQGTYEQYF; cdr3_nt: TGTGCCAGCAGCTCCCCGGGACAGGGCACCTACGAGCAGTACTTC
d_call: -; v_call: TRBV18; j_call: TRBJ1-2; clone_size: -; cdr3_aa: CASSPNTARGYTF; cdr3_nt: TGTGCCAGCTCACCGAATACGGCGCGGGGCTACACCTTC
d_call: -; v_call: TRBV5-4; j_call: TRBJ2-6; clone_size: few; cdr3_aa: CASSSGISGANVLTF; cdr3_nt: TGTGCCAGCAGCTCCGGGATCTCTGGGGCCAACGTCCTGACTTTC